A selection of T cell receptor beta chains follows, all from one sample in a study of CD8+ T cells in alopecia areata. The repertoire was sequenced with immunoSEQ multiplex PCR; TCRdb's copy has only in-frame clones and lacks some. The table lists 100,000 to 150,000 clones, almost 50% of them singletons. This specimen was CD8+ T cells sorted from blood, taken at week 0. The receptor source for this set is a human donor with alopecia areata. CDR3s include the opening cysteine and the closing phenylalanine or tryptophan. D genes are given only for firm matches. The size of a clone is reported for some rows only, either as once, few or many, or as a class for expanded clones.

>NA|TRBJ2-3|NA|TRBV6-5
CASSTGDTQYF
TGTGCCAGCAGCACAGGGGATACGCAGTATTTT
>NA|TRBJ2-5|TRBD2|TRBV5-1
CASSSGGETQYF
TGCGCCAGCAGCTCCGGGGGGGAGACCCAGTACTTC
>once|TRBJ1-2|NA|TRBV4-1
CASSQGPRRANYGYTF
TGCGCCAGCAGCCAGGGGCCTCGAAGGGCTAACTATGGCTACACCTTC
>once|TRBJ2-7|NA|TRBV6-6
CASSLQGGVQQYF
TGTGCCAGCAGCCTGCAGGGCGGGGTCCAGCAGTACTTC
>NA|TRBJ2-7|TRBD1|TRBV4-1
CASSRGQGSGVEQYF
TGCGCCAGCAGCCGAGGACAGGGGTCAGGTGTCGAGCAGTACTTC
>few|TRBJ2-3|TRBD2|TRBV10-3
CAISGLAGTTDTQYF
TGTGCCATCAGTGGCCTAGCGGGGACCACAGATACGCAGTATTTT
>NA|TRBJ2-2|NA|TRBV4-1
CASSHPPLDTGELFF
TGCGCCAGCAGCCATCCTCCCTTGGACACCGGGGAGCTGTTTTTT
>few|TRBJ1-3|NA|TRBV19
CASEGHLSGNTIYF
TGTGCCAGTGAAGGACACCTCTCTGGAAACACCATATATTTT
>NA|TRBJ1-5|NA|TRBV11-2
CASSLEVGLNQPQHF
TGTGCCAGCAGCTTAGAAGTGGGCCTGAATCAGCCCCAGCATTTT
>few|TRBJ1-2|NA|TRBV30
CAWSEGNYGYTF
TGTGCCTGGAGTGAAGGCAACTATGGCTACACCTTC
>NA|TRBJ2-5|NA|TRBV7-9
CASSFGWGRQETQYF
TGTGCCAGCAGCTTCGGATGGGGTCGCCAAGAGACCCAGTACTTC
>few|TRBJ2-3|TRBD2|TRBV7-9
CASSRTSGGATDTQYF
TGTGCCAGCAGCCGGACTAGCGGGGGGGCCACAGATACGCAGTATTTT
>NA|TRBJ1-2|TRBD1|TRBV4-2
CASSQGDSYGYTF
TGTGCCAGCAGCCAAGGGGACAGCTATGGCTACACCTTC
>NA|TRBJ1-2|NA|TRBV5-8
CASSLAPQFKYGYTF
TGTGCCAGCAGCTTGGCGCCACAGTTCAAATATGGCTACACCTTC